The T cell receptor (beta chain) under discussion was sequenced for a study of blood T cell repertoires in COVID-19. Study-level background: Sites in the United States, Italy and Spain provided acute and convalescent COVID-19 samples. T cells, B-cell-depleted T cells, or PBMCs provided the cDNA or gDNA that served as material.

Patients at the Seattle site were enrolled during active infection and followed longitudinally. As originally analysed: From reference gene primer amplification, estimates of nucleated cell counts were derived. TCRdb's copy holds only in-frame clones and misses some; the assay was immunoSEQ multiplex PCR. That table gives V, J and clone size, and the DNA gave D and trimming. Of around 470,000 clones listed, roughly nine tenths were seen once; the top ten hold 0.75% to 0.9%. This clone occurred a few times. The CDR3 covers 15 residues. Per the germline V gene, CDR1 is LNHDA and CDR2 is SQIVND (reference sequence). Trimming removed 3 bases from V and 2 bases from J, with 11 bases in between.

This sequence was found in a man aged 18 to 30 with COVID-19, enrolled during active disease. Source material: peripheral blood. The chain uses TRBV19 and TRBJ1-5; no reliable D call. The CDR3 DNA is TGTGCCAGTAGTATGTTCGAGGGCGGCAATCAGCCCCAGCATTTT. Translation gives CASSMFEGGNQPQHF.